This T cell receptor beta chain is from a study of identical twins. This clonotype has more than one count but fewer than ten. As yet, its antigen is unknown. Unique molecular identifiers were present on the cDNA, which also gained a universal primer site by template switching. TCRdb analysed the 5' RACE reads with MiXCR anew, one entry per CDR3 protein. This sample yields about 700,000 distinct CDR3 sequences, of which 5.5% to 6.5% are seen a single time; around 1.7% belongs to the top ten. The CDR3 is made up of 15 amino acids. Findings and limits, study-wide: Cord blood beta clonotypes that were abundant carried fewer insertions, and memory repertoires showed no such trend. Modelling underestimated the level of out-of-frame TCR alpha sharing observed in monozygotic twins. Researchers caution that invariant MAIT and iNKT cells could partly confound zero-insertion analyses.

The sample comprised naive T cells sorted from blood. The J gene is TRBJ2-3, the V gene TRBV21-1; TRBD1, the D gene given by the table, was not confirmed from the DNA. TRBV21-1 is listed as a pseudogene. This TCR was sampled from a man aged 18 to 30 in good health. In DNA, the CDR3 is TGTGCCAGCACCCCTGGGGGACACCGCGCAGATACGCAGTATTTT. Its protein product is CASTPGGHRADTQYF.